These 22 T cell receptor beta chains share one sample of origin, sequenced in a study of tumor and adjacent non-tumor tissue in lung cancer. TCRbeta libraries were built with three rounds of nested PCR, modified from ARM-PCR. Using its own MiXCR run on the multiplex PCR reads, TCRdb lists one record per CDR3 protein. The sample includes 65,000 to 90,000 distinct CDR3 sequences, 55% to 70% of them seen just once. This sample's RNA came from whole unsorted tissue. Sequenced: lung tumor tissue. Source of these receptors: a woman between 65 and 79 years old with non-small cell lung cancer.

Concerning this clonotype: This may stem from a read error, because a much larger clone lies one nucleotide away. The V gene is TRBV12-3 or TRBV12-4, the J gene TRBJ1-4; D call uncertain. CDR3 length equals 12 residues. The CDR3 DNA follows: TGTGCTGCCCGGCGTCCTAATGAAGAACTGTTTTTT. It specifies CAARRPNEELFF.

As to this clonotype: Sequence at one end of the junction differs from germline and may be a read error. This rearrangement joins TRBV29-1 to TRBJ2-1; D not resolved. The germline V gene encodes CDR1 SQVTM and CDR2 ANQGSEA. This CDR3 spans 12 amino acids. In DNA form, the CDR3 reads TGCATCGTTGTCCTCTTCTACAATGAGCAGTTCTTC. It codes for CIVVLFYNEQFF.

V usage is TRBV14 and J usage is TRBJ2-2, with D perhaps given as TRBD1 or TRBD2 (5 bases each). Germline CDR1 SGHDN, CDR2 FVKESK. The CDR3 is made up of 15 amino acids. V lost 5 bases, J lost 14 bases, and 24 bases lay in between. The CDR3: CASSWGPPNTVELFF. The CDR3 DNA reads as TGTGCCAGCAGCTGGGGACCTCCCAACACCGTGGAACTGTTTTTT.

Regarding this clonotype: Possible read error: a much larger clone is one base away. The V gene is TRBV28, the J gene TRBJ1-1; D gene ambiguous. CDR1 and CDR2 from the germline V gene are MDHEN and SYDVKM. The CDR3 sequence is 13 residues long. This CDR3 is CASRWTGNTDAFF. CDR3 in DNA: TGTGCCAGCAGATGGACGGGTAACACTGACGCTTTCTTT.

J is TRBJ2-5 and V is TRBV20-1; D remains unclear. From germline, CDR1 is DFQATT and CDR2 SNEGSKA (reference sequence). V lost 1 base, J lost 5 bases, and 17 bases lay in between. The length of the CDR3 is 15 residues. This chain's CDR3 is CSARVLSVPRETQYF. CDR3 coding DNA: TGCAGTGCTAGAGTTCTGAGCGTGCCCCGGGAGACCCAGTACTTC.

As for this clonotype: It is unclear where the CDR3 begins or ends on the DNA, so no DNA is shown, and the CDR3 is as TCRdb lists it. This chain links TRBV5-4 with TRBJ1-1; TRBD1, the table's D call, lacks a check against the DNA. The CDR3 comprises 14 residues, both ends counted. Per the germline V gene, CDR1 is SGHNT and CDR2 is YYREEE (reference sequence). The CDR3 sequence: CASSPWAGGTEAFF.

This clonotype occurred once. One end of the junction is discordant with germline, which a read error may explain. The chain recombines TRBV20-1 with TRBJ2-7; 7 nucleotides agree with TRBD2. The CDR3 loop spans 15 amino acids. Germline loops: CDR1 DFQATT, CDR2 SNEGSKA (reference sequence). CDR3 DNA sequence: TGCAATGCTAGAACTCATGGGTCTAGCGGCTACGAGCAGTACTTC. Its protein product is CNARTHGSSGYEQYF.

Turning to this clonotype: This CDR3 fails to terminate in the conserved phenylalanine or tryptophan, so it likely reflects a read error. The chain employs TRBV29-1 and TRBJ2-3; weak D call: TRBD1 (6 bases). Germline V gene data show CDR1 as SQVTM and CDR2 as ANQGSEA. This CDR3 comprises 13 residues. This chain's CDR3 is CSVEGGGADKQYY. CDR3 in DNA: TGCAGCGTTGAAGGAGGGGGTGCAGATAAGCAGTATTAT.

To note about this clonotype: Possible read error: a much larger clone is one base away. The chain employs TRBV6-6 and TRBJ2-2, with 7 bases fitting TRBD2. The ends lost 6 bases at V and 10 bases at J; junction bases unmatched: 20. The CDR3 is 17 amino acids. CDR1 is MNHNY, CDR2 SVGAGI, per germline (reference sequence). CDR3: CASRPSGWGRADVELFF. The CDR3 nucleotides are TGTGCCAGCAGACCTAGCGGATGGGGACGGGCGGACGTGGAGCTGTTTTTT.

Of note for this clonotype: Here the CDR3 omits its conserved ending phenylalanine or tryptophan, so a read error is the likely source. V gene TRBV7-9 combines with J gene TRBJ2-7; 8 bases line up with TRBD1. The J segment lost 0 bases and the V segment lost 7 bases, leaving 14 bases of the junction unmatched. CDR3 length equals 17 residues. In germline, CDR1 is SEHNR, CDR2 FQNEAQ (reference sequence). The CDR3 DNA reads TGTGCCAGCATGAATACGGGACCGGGACAGGTCTCCTACGAGCAGTACTTA. It is translated as CASMNTGPGQVSYEQYL.

Note on this clonotype: Here the CDR3 omits its conserved ending phenylalanine or tryptophan, so a read error is the likely source. No DNA is shown, since the ends of the CDR3 on it are uncertain; the CDR3 is the one TCRdb lists. The chain employs TRBV12-3 or TRBV12-4 and TRBJ1-1. Ends included, the CDR3 has 11 residues. The CDR3 sequence is CASSMTNESFS.

Note on this clonotype: One junction end disagrees with the germline gene, perhaps due to a read error. The chain combines TRBV4-2 with TRBJ1-6; tentatively, D is TRBD1 (5 bases). CDR1 LGHNA and CDR2 YNFKEQ come from the germline V gene. CDR3 length: 15 residues. CDR3 sequence: CASSQDVRGSSLPQF. CDR3 coding DNA: TGTGCCAGCAGCCAAGATGTCCGGGGGTCTTCACTCCCCCAATTT.

CDR3 sequence reads: CASSRGIGAHQPQHF. In DNA, the CDR3 is TGTGCCAGCAGCAGAGGGATAGGGGCCCATCAGCCCCAGCATTTT. The V and J genes are TRBV11-1 and TRBJ1-5; TRBD1 is a possible D gene (5 bases). The CDR3 consists of 15 residues. Trimming took off 5 bases at V and 5 bases at J, with 16 bases between the two ends. Looked up from germline, CDR1 is SGHAT and CDR2 is FQDESV (reference sequence).

Comments on this clonotype: In this CDR3 the conserved last residue, phenylalanine or tryptophan, is missing, so a read error is likely. The chain employs TRBV11-3 and TRBJ2-3; 7 positions agree with TRBD1. V trimming: 5 bases; J trimming: 0 bases; junction bases outside the gene matches: 5. In germline, CDR1 is SGHNT, CDR2 YENEEA. This CDR3 is 15 amino acids long. The DNA for the CDR3 is TGTGCCAGCAGCCACCGACAGGGCAGCACAGATACGCAGTATTCT. It encodes CASSHRQGSTDTQYS.

In this sample, this clonotype turned up a few times. The junction differs from germline at one of its ends, possibly a read error. This chain joins TRBV11-1 and TRBJ2-1; D possibly corresponds to TRBD2 (5 bases). CDR1 and CDR2 from the germline V gene are SGHAT and FQDESV (reference sequence). This CDR3 comprises 15 residues. The CDR3 DNA reads TGTGTCAGCGGCCCCGCTGGGATCAGGAGCGATGAGCAGTTCTTC. It encodes CVSGPAGIRSDEQFF.

About this clonotype: This may be a read error: a much more frequent sequence differs by one nucleotide. The gene calls are TRBV5-1 and TRBJ1-1; D gene ambiguous. This CDR3 has 15 residues. CDR1 SGHRS and CDR2 YFSETQ come from the germline V gene. DNA for the CDR3: TGCGCCAGCAGCGAGACGGGCGGACCGAACAATGAAGCTTTCTTT. Protein sequence: CASSETGGPNNEAFF.

This clonotype occurred many times. The gene calls are TRBV24-1 and TRBJ2-1; 9 positions agree with TRBD1. Looked up from germline, CDR1 is KGHDR and CDR2 is SFDVKD. This CDR3 is 15 amino acids long. V was clipped by 3 bases and J by 10 bases; unmatched bases: 9. CDR3 DNA: TGTGCCACCAGTGATCCCGGGACAGGGTCGGGCGAGCAGTTCTTC. It translates to CATSDPGTGSGEQFF.

In its sample, this clonotype was seen once. The chain links TRBV29-1 to TRBJ2-1; D not certain. V was clipped by 7 bases and J by 8 bases, with 15 bases between them. The CDR3 covers 12 residues. CDR1 is SQVTM and CDR2 is ANQGSEA in the germline V gene. The CDR3 reads CSAYELNYEQFF. The CDR3 nucleotides read TGCAGCGCCTACGAACTAAACTATGAGCAGTTCTTC.

Of note for this clonotype: A read error may account for a junction end that differs from germline. The rearrangement joins TRBV6-5 to TRBJ2-3; D unclear. There are 15 residues in the CDR3. Germline CDR1 reads MNHEY; CDR2 reads SVGAGI. The CDR3 is CSSSYSYMSTDTQYF. DNA of the CDR3: TGTTCCAGCAGTTACTCGTATATGAGCACAGATACGCAGTATTTT.

In the case of this clonotype: A single base separates this from a much larger clone, so it may be a read error. The chain carries TRBV7-8 and TRBJ2-1, with unresolved D. The CDR3 consists of 13 residues. CDR1 and CDR2 from the germline V gene are SGHVS and FQNEAQ. The CDR3 here is CASSLIHGDEQLF. DNA of the CDR3: TGTGCCAGCAGCCTAATCCACGGCGATGAGCAGCTCTTC.

Comment on this clonotype: No conserved phenylalanine or tryptophan ends this CDR3, so it is likely a read error. The chain recombines TRBV6-1 with TRBJ1-2; TRBD1 matches 8 bases. Germline V gene data show CDR1 as MNHNS and CDR2 as SASEGT. The CDR3 is made up of 13 amino acids. V dropped 5 bases and J dropped 10; count of bases not matched to a gene: 9. As DNA, the CDR3 is TGTGCCAGCAGTATGATGGACAGGGACGACTACACCTTG. Translation gives CASSMMDRDDYTL.

This clonotype was recorded only once. The chain joins TRBV4-2 to TRBJ2-6; no clear D. Germline V gene lookup returns CDR1 LGHNA and CDR2 YNFKEQ. Trimming took off 5 bases at V and 7 bases at J, with 27 bases between the two ends. The CDR3 covers 19 residues. For the CDR3, the DNA is TGTGCCAGCAGCTCTCCGGGTGAAGGACCTTACTCTGTAGCCAACGTCCTGACTTTC. Protein sequence: CASSSPGEGPYSVANVLTF.